The entry below gives a single TCR beta chain sequence along with its context. The antigen is undetermined. Clones were sequenced by immunoSEQ multiplex PCR, and TCRdb holds only the in-frame ones, with some missing. Of fewer than 200,000 clones in the sample, roughly 89% were seen once. The data were obtained in a study of cytomegalovirus exposure and HLA in healthy donors. Overall study: The platform used for the 100 to 150 validation repertoires matched that of the 650 to 750 first-cohort repertoires, a later analysis reported. Notes on the study in general: The study flagged some 170 TCR beta chains as cytomegalovirus-associated. Most TCR sequences were seen very rarely across donors, but some public TCRs occurred in many.

Germline CDR1 reads SGHNT; CDR2 reads YENEEA. The CDR3 runs to 15 residues. Losses at the gene ends were 5 bases for V and 4 bases for J; bases not matched to a gene: 7. Source material: PBMCs. This sequence joins TRBV11-3 and TRBJ2-1, with TRBD1 matching 8 bases. The source is a man aged 18 to 30 in good health and CMV-seropositive. CDR3 protein: CASSLTGAWYNEQFF. The CDR3 region has the DNA TGTGCCAGCAGCCTGACAGGGGCATGGTACAATGAGCAGTTCTTC.